These 22 T cell receptor beta chains were all obtained from the same sample, sequenced in a study of molecular identifiers for immune sequencing clone quantification. TCRdb processed the PCR reads anew with MiXCR; each CDR3 protein has one entry. This sample has under 600,000 distinct CDR3 sequences, with over 20% found just once. Sequencing input: naive CD8+ T cells from blood, with Jurkat cell RNA spiked in. As to subset: FACS-sorted CD8+CD4-CCR7+CD45RA+ naive T cells. The receptors derive from a human donor in good health. Some libraries in this study had Jurkat cell RNA spiked in.

At least ten counts were recorded for this clonotype. The chain is built from TRBV7-9 and TRBJ2-5, with 10 positions matching TRBD1. The germline V gene has CDR1 SEHNR and CDR2 FQNEAQ (reference sequence). The CDR3 covers 16 residues. The V segment lost 5 bases and the J segment 1 base; nucleotides outside the gene matches: 7. Here the CDR3 reads CASSPGTGVIQETQYF. As DNA, the CDR3 is TGTGCCAGCAGCCCCGGGACAGGGGTTATCCAAGAGACCCAGTACTTC. Combining the CDR3 with reference TRBV7-9 and TRBJ2-5 gives the whole variable domain DTGVSQNPRHKITKRGQNVTFRCDPISEHNRLYWYRQTLGQGPEFLTYFQNEAQLEKSRLLSDRFSAERPKGSFSTLEIQRTEQGDSAMYLCASSPGTGVIQETQYFGPGTRLLVL.

This clonotype was seen ten or more times. Being one base from a much bigger clone, this may be a read error. The chain is built from TRBV6-5 and TRBJ2-7; TRBD1 is a possible D gene (6 bases). Germline CDR1 and CDR2: MNHEY and SVGAGI. Trimming took off 4 bases at V and 5 bases at J, with 9 bases between the two ends. The CDR3 has 12 residues. The CDR3 region has the DNA TGTGCCAGCAGTTTATCAGGGGACGAGCAGTACTTC. It codes for CASSLSGDEQYF.

This rearrangement joins TRBV6-2 or TRBV6-3 to TRBJ2-5; 8 nucleotides match TRBD1. The trim removed 5 bases at V and 5 bases at J, leaving 13 bases unmatched. The germline V gene encodes CDR1 MNHEY and CDR2 SVGEGT. The CDR3 length is 16 residues. CDR3 in DNA: TGTGCCAGCAGTATAACCGTCCAGGGGGCCCACGAGACCCAGTACTTC. This translates into CASSITVQGAHETQYF.

With regard to this clonotype: Given a much more abundant clone one base away, this may be a read error. This chain links TRBV7-8 with TRBJ1-3, with D hard to call. CDR1 is SGHVS, CDR2 FQNEAQ, per germline. The CDR3 is 15 residues long. The CDR3 DNA follows: TGTGCCGGCAGCCCAATGTCCGGGCCTGGAAACACCATATATTTT. Its protein product is CAGSPMSGPGNTIYF.

Comments on this clonotype: A much larger clone lies a single base off, so this may be a read error. V usage is TRBV4-1 and J usage is TRBJ2-3; D might be TRBD1 (6 bases). Germline-derived CDR1 and CDR2 are MGHRA and YSYEKL. The CDR3 loop spans 16 amino acids. The V end lost 2 bases, the J end lost 4 bases, and 16 bases lay between the germline ends. The CDR3 DNA sequence: TGCGCCAGCAGCCAACCCTCGCAGGGGTCCGCAGATACGCAGTATTTT. It specifies CASSQPSQGSADTQYF.

Concerning this clonotype: The junction departs from germline at one end; a sequencing error may be responsible. The rearrangement joins TRBV11-2 to TRBJ1-2, with D uncertain. The CDR3 extends over 14 amino acids. The germline V gene has CDR1 SGHAT and CDR2 FQNNGV. The CDR3 DNA sequence: TGTGTCAGCAGCTACTTGAACAGCGACTATGGCTACACCTTC. This gives the protein CVSSYLNSDYGYTF.

This clonotype turned up a few times. The chain joins TRBV14 to TRBJ2-7; TRBD1 aligns across 7 bases. The J segment lost 4 bases and the V segment lost 4 bases, leaving 10 bases of the junction unmatched. The CDR3 is 15 amino acids. Germline CDR1 and CDR2: SGHDN and FVKESK. The CDR3 DNA is TGTGCCAGCAGCCCTGGGACAGCAAAGACTTACGAGCAGTACTTC. This gives the protein CASSPGTAKTYEQYF. Combining the CDR3 with reference TRBV14 and TRBJ2-7 gives the whole variable domain EAGVTQFPSHSVIEKGQTVTLRCDPISGHDNLYWYRRVMGKEIKFLLHFVKESKQDESGMPNNRFLAERTGGTYSTLKVQPAELEDSGVYFCASSPGTAKTYEQYFGPGTRLTVT.

This clonotype appeared many times. The chain joins TRBV7-8 to TRBJ1-1, with 7 bases fitting TRBD1. CDR3 length: 15 residues. Germline V gene sequence: CDR1 SGHVS, CDR2 FQNEAQ. J was trimmed by 3 bases and V by 5 bases; bases with no gene match: 9. As DNA, the CDR3 is TGTGCCAGCAGCCCTAGAGGTACAGGGGACACTGAAGCTTTCTTT. It encodes CASSPRGTGDTEAFF.

This clonotype is a singleton in its sample. A single base separates this from a much larger clone, so it may be a read error. The rearrangement links TRBV7-2 to TRBJ2-1, with D maybe TRBD2 (6 bases). The CDR3 length is 16 residues. V was trimmed by 3 bases and J by 10 bases, leaving 22 bases between them. CDR1 is SGHTA, CDR2 FQGNSA, per germline. Here the CDR3 DNA reads TGTGCCAGCAGCTTCTCTACTAGCAGGAGGCCGTGGGAGCAGTTCTTC. Its protein product is CASSFSTSRRPWEQFF.

This clonotype was seen more than once but under ten times. This chain uses TRBV6-2 or TRBV6-3 with TRBJ1-1; no reliable D call. Germline CDR1 and CDR2: MNHEY and SVGEGT. The V and J ends lost 2 bases and 0 bases respectively, with 16 bases between them. This CDR3 is 17 amino acids long. DNA for the CDR3: TGTGCCAGCAGTTACCCCGATCAACAGAGCATGAACACTGAAGCTTTCTTT. Translated: CASSYPDQQSMNTEAFF.

This clonotype was counted at least ten times. The genes are TRBV7-9 and TRBJ2-1; no clear D gene. From germline, CDR1 is SEHNR and CDR2 FQNEAQ (reference sequence). V lost 4 bases to trimming and J lost 5 bases, with 9 bases between them. CDR3 length: 13 amino acids. CDR3 DNA sequence: TGTGCCAGCAGCTCCTCTACGAACAATGAGCAGTTCTTC. Translation gives CASSSSTNNEQFF.

CDR3 DNA: TGCGCCAGCAGCCAAGATAGAGACCTGAACACTGAAGCTTTCTTT. Translation: CASSQDRDLNTEAFF. The chain uses TRBV4-1 and TRBJ1-1; D not certain. The germline CDR1 and CDR2 sequences are MGHRA and YSYEKL. The V end lost 0 bases, the J end lost 0 bases, and 8 bases lay between the germline ends. The CDR3 has 15 residues.

With respect to this clonotype: It may be a read error: a sequence one base away is much more abundant. The chain joins TRBV4-2 to TRBJ2-5; maybe TRBD1 (7 bases). The CDR3 runs 14 residues. Germline CDR1 is LGHNA and CDR2 is YNFKEQ. The CDR3 DNA follows: TGTGCCAGCAGCGCGAGGAGGGGGCAAGAGACCCAGCACTTC. Amino acids: CASSARRGQETQHF.

The rearrangement links TRBV4-1 to TRBJ1-1, with a weak D call TRBD1 (5 bases). CDR1 MGHRA and CDR2 YSYEKL come from the germline V gene. Trimming stripped 3 bases from V and 4 bases from J, with 18 bases between. The CDR3 covers 16 residues. DNA of the CDR3: TGCGCCAGCAGCCATATTGCTTTGACAGCGACCACTGAAGCTTTCTTT. Translating gives CASSHIALTATTEAFF.

This clonotype was recorded many times. V usage is TRBV13 and J usage is TRBJ2-3; TRBD2 is a possible D gene (6 bases). Trimming removed 1 base at V and 0 bases at J, with 11 bases between. CDR3 length equals 16 residues. Germline V gene sequence: CDR1 PRHDT, CDR2 FYEKMQ (reference sequence). The CDR3 sequence: CASSLATSPSTDTQYF. CDR3 DNA: TGTGCCAGCAGCTTAGCGACTAGTCCAAGCACAGATACGCAGTATTTT.

The rearrangement links TRBV27 to TRBJ1-1, with D perhaps matching TRBD1 (5 bases). Germline CDR1 reads MNHEY; CDR2 reads SMNVEV (reference sequence). The CDR3 has 15 residues. With 4 bases removed from V and 4 bases from J, the gap between germline ends came to 16 bases. CDR3 protein: CASSSPGGGITEAFF. For the CDR3, the DNA is TGTGCCAGCAGTTCCCCTGGGGGGGGGATCACTGAAGCTTTCTTT.

The chain is built from TRBV9 and TRBJ2-3; maybe TRBD1 (6 bases). This CDR3 has 16 residues. CDR1 and CDR2 (germline): SGDLS, YYNGEE. The V end was cut by 0 bases, the J end by 2 bases, with 13 bases between. CDR3 nucleotide sequence: TGTGCCAGCAGCGTAGGGGACACCGAAATCACAGATACGCAGTATTTT. Amino acid sequence: CASSVGDTEITDTQYF. Based on the CDR3 plus reference TRBV9 and TRBJ2-3, the full variable domain is DSGVTQTPKHLITATGQRVTLRCSPRSGDLSVYWYQQSLDQGLQFLIQYYNGEERAKGNILERFSAQQFPDLHSELNLSSLELGDSALYFCASSVGDTEITDTQYFGPGTRLTVL.

This clonotype was seen more than once but under ten times. V gene TRBV20-1 combines with J gene TRBJ2-7; 7 nucleotides match TRBD1. This CDR3 has 13 residues. The V gene end was trimmed by 6 bases and the J gene end by 3 bases; junction bases not matched to a gene: 8. Germline CDR1 and CDR2: DFQATT and SNEGSKA (reference sequence). The CDR3 DNA follows: TGCAGTGCGGAAGGGACAGAAAACTACGAGCAGTACTTC. Translated: CSAEGTENYEQYF.

This clonotype was observed many times. The chain is built from TRBV12-3 or TRBV12-4 and TRBJ2-7; D may be TRBD1 (6 bases). Trimming shortened V by 5 bases and J by 6 bases, and 20 bases separated the two germline ends. The CDR3 covers 15 residues. The CDR3 DNA reads TGTGCCAGCAGTCCCACCAATAACAGGGTAGTCGAGCAGTACTTC. Its translation: CASSPTNNRVVEQYF.

This clonotype was observed a few times. The CDR3 region has the DNA TGTGCCAGCAGTTTTGCGGGACAGAACGAGCAGTACTTC. Translated, it gives CASSFAGQNEQYF. The chain combines TRBV27 with TRBJ2-7, with D possibly TRBD1 on 7 matching bases. This CDR3 has 13 amino acids. The germline V and J ends were trimmed by 3 bases and 5 bases, with 11 bases remaining between them. Germline CDR1 is MNHEY and CDR2 is SMNVEV (reference sequence).

This clonotype was seen more than once but under ten times. V is TRBV6-2 or TRBV6-3 and J is TRBJ2-7; maybe TRBD1 (5 bases). Germline V lookup: CDR1 MNHEY, CDR2 SVGEGT. The CDR3 has 12 residues. The ends were cut back, 5 bases at V and 4 bases at J, with 9 bases in the middle. The CDR3 DNA sequence: TGTGCCAGCAGTCGAACAGGATACGAGCAGTACTTC. Amino acid sequence: CASSRTGYEQYF.

V and J are TRBV4-3 and TRBJ2-4; TRBD1 matches at 11 bases. The CDR3 loop spans 21 amino acids. The germline CDR1 and CDR2 sequences are LGHNA and YSLEER. J lost 0 bases, V lost 0 bases, and 13 bases had no gene match. CDR3 sequence: CASSQEVGRGQGALAKNIQYF. CDR3 nucleotides: TGCGCCAGCAGCCAAGAGGTTGGTCGAGGACAGGGGGCATTAGCCAAAAACATTCAGTACTTC.